A selection of T cell receptor beta chains follows, all from one sample in a study of blood T cell repertoires in COVID-19. This table comes from immunoSEQ multiplex PCR, and its TCRdb copy is limited to in-frame clones, with some not included. The sample shows around 260,000 clones, approximately 91% of them seen only once. Sequencing was done on a sample of peripheral blood. The receptors derive from a person aged 18 to 35 with COVID-19, enrolled during active disease. Each CDR3 is given with its conserved first and last residue. D genes are given only for firm matches. Size values are once, few and many counts, or a class for expanded clones, and some rows have none.

j_gene | abundance | d_gene | v_gene | CDR3nt | CDR3aa
TRBJ1-1 | . | . | TRBV28 | TGTGCCAGCAGTTTCTACCGGGGGGGGTTAGCTTTCTTT | CASSFYRGGLAFF
TRBJ2-5 | . | . | TRBV5-1 | TGCGCCAGCAGCTTGAGATCCCTACAGAAAGAGACCCAGTACTTC | CASSLRSLQKETQYF
TRBJ2-5 | . | TRBD1 | TRBV15 | TGTGCCACCAGCAGAGATAAGGGGGCGTCATGGGGCGTTGAGACCCAGTACTTC | CATSRDKGASWGVETQYF
TRBJ1-5 | . | . | TRBV6-2/TRBV6-3 | TGTGCCAGCAGTTACTCGCAGAATCAGCCCCAGCATTTT | CASSYSQNQPQHF
TRBJ2-3 | . | TRBD2 | TRBV6-2/TRBV6-3 | TGTGCCAGCAGTTACATCCTAGCGGGAGAAGTGACAGATACGCAGTATTTT | CASSYILAGEVTDTQYF
TRBJ1-1 | . | . | TRBV10-3 | TGTGCCATCAGTGCGACAGTGAACACTGAAGCTTTCTTT | CAISATVNTEAFF
TRBJ1-2 | once | . | TRBV2 | TGTGCCAGCAGTGATCCCAGGACAGCCCTCTACGGCTACACCTTC | CASSDPRTALYGYTF
TRBJ2-1 | . | TRBD2 | TRBV7-8 | TGTGCCAGCAGCCCAAGGGAGGGCGCGAGCTCCTACAATGAGCAGTTCTTC | CASSPREGASSYNEQFF
TRBJ2-7 | . | TRBD2 | TRBV10-1 | TGCGCCACCCTACGAGATAGCGGGAAACCCTACGAGCAGTACTTC | CATLRDSGKPYEQYF
TRBJ1-1 | . | TRBD1 | TRBV7-2 | TGTGCCAGCAGCTCCGGGGGGGGGACAGACACTGAAGCTTTCTTT | CASSSGGGTDTEAFF
TRBJ1-2 | few | . | TRBV25-1 | TGTGCCAGCAGTGATGGGGGGGGCTCCCCCTATGGCTACACCTTC | CASSDGGGSPYGYTF
TRBJ2-7 | . | . | TRBV6-2/TRBV6-3 | TGTGCCAGCAGTTACTCGGCTTTGGTCGAGCAGTACTTC | CASSYSALVEQYF
TRBJ1-5 | . | . | TRBV28 | TGTGCCAGCCTAAATCCAAATCAGCCCCAGCATTTT | CASLNPNQPQHF
TRBJ1-2 | . | TRBD1 | TRBV15 | TGTGCCACCAGCAGCGAATCGACAGGGAAGGGCTATGGCTACACCTTC | CATSSESTGKGYGYTF
TRBJ2-7 | . | . | TRBV21-1 | TGTGCCAGCAGCAACCCCTATGATTACTACGAGCAGTACTTC | CASSNPYDYYEQYF
TRBJ2-4 | . | TRBD1 | TRBV6-6 | TGTGCCAGCAGTCTGCACGGGGACAGGGGTGTGAACATTCAGTACTTC | CASSLHGDRGVNIQYF
TRBJ1-5 | . | . | TRBV28 | TGTGCCAGCAACCTTGGGCAGTCGCAGCCCCAGCATTTT | CASNLGQSQPQHF
TRBJ2-7 | . | . | TRBV5-1 | TGCGCCAGCAGCTTGGGGTGGGGCAACTCCTACGAGCAGTACTTC | CASSLGWGNSYEQYF
TRBJ1-5 | . | . | TRBV21-1 | TGTGCCAGCTATACCGTCCGGGACAGGGATGGGTATCAGCCCCAGCATTTT | CASYTVRDRDGYQPQHF
TRBJ2-3 | . | TRBD2 | TRBV7-9 | TGTGCCAGCAGCTTAGTTTCCAGCGGGAGGACCACAGATACGCAGTATTTT | CASSLVSSGRTTDTQYF
TRBJ2-1 | . | . | TRBV19 | TGTGCCAGTAGCATGGGGGGTAGTGAGCAGTTCTTC | CASSMGGSEQFF
TRBJ1-5 | . | TRBD1 | TRBV6-2/TRBV6-3 | TGTGCCAGCAGCCTGGACAGGTCCATTGGTTCGACCCAGCATTTT | CASSLDRSIGSTQHF
TRBJ2-1 | . | . | TRBV6-2/TRBV6-3 | TGTGCCAGCAGTTACTGGCGGACTGGGGAGGATGAGCAGTTCTTC | CASSYWRTGEDEQFF
TRBJ2-7 | . | TRBD2 | TRBV7-9 | TGTGCCAGCAGCTTAGGGACTAGCTGGGACGAGCAGTACTTC | CASSLGTSWDEQYF
TRBJ2-5 | . | TRBD1 | TRBV11-3 | TGTGCCAGCAGCTTAGGACAGGGGGAGACCCAGTACTTC | CASSLGQGETQYF
TRBJ1-4 | . | . | TRBV5-5 | TGTGCCAGCAGCTTTAACAGGGTTTCGACTAATGAAAAACTGTTTTTT | CASSFNRVSTNEKLFF
TRBJ2-7 | . | . | TRBV29-1 | TGCAGCGTTAAGTTCGGGAACAACGAGCAGTACTTC | CSVKFGNNEQYF
TRBJ2-1 | . | TRBD2 | TRBV19 | TGTGCCAGTAGGGGGAGGGCCTACAGGGAGCAGTTCTTC | CASRGRAYREQFF
TRBJ2-3 | . | TRBD2 | TRBV2 | TGTGCCAGCAAGAGCGGGAGAGATACGCAGTATTTT | CASKSGRDTQYF
TRBJ2-1 | . | TRBD2 | TRBV30 | TGTGCCTGGATCCCTCGCGGGAGGTGGAATGAGCAGTTCTTC | CAWIPRGRWNEQFF
TRBJ2-1 | . | TRBD2 | TRBV7-2 | TGTGCCAGCAGCTTAGCGCGTAGCGGGAGGGCCGGGAATGAGCAGTTCTTC | CASSLARSGRAGNEQFF
TRBJ1-1 | few | . | TRBV29-1 | TGCAGCGTGGACCAAGGGGTGAACACTGAAGCTTTCTTT | CSVDQGVNTEAFF
TRBJ2-5 | . | TRBD1 | TRBV5-1 | TGCGCCAGCAGCCCTACGACAGGGGGTGAAGAGACCCAGTACTTC | CASSPTTGGEETQYF
TRBJ2-7 | . | . | TRBV7-2 | TGTGCCAGCCGACGAGGCCCGGGTTTCTACGAGCAGTACTTC | CASRRGPGFYEQYF
TRBJ2-3 | . | TRBD2 | TRBV30 | TGTGCCTGGACGACTAGCGGGGGGGATACGCAGTATTTT | CAWTTSGGDTQYF
TRBJ1-4 | . | . | TRBV2 | TGTGCCAGCAGGTCTCAAACTACCCTTGAAAAACTGTTTTTT | CASRSQTTLEKLFF